This T cell receptor beta chain derives from a study of low-dose radiotherapy and immunotherapy resistance in tumors. Across the whole study: Every 2 weeks, cohort 1 got 0.5 Gy, reaching 6.5 Gy to the planning target volume.

Time point in this sample: before trial treatment. The ends were cut back, 8 bases at V and 2 bases at J, with 10 bases in the middle. CDR3 length: 12 residues. Primers used for first-strand cDNA, a TRAV- and TRBV-specific set, covered both alpha and beta chains. TCRs were put through roughly 19 PCR cycles of amplification with Phusion. A constant-region primer and the V-primer adapter served as the primer pair. TCRdb re-called the reads with MiXCR, one entry per CDR3 protein. The sample lists 30,000 to 50,000 distinct CDR3 sequences; roughly 31% were seen once. The material sequenced was PBMCs, taken before treatment. The chain joins TRBV5-3 to TRBJ1-1; D not resolved. TRBV5-3 is marked as an open reading frame, function uncertain. The sequence was collected from a male donor with gallbladder cancer. CDR3 in amino acids: CASSPYNTEAFF. The CDR3 nucleotides read TGTGCCAGCAGCCCTTATAACACTGAAGCTTTCTTT.